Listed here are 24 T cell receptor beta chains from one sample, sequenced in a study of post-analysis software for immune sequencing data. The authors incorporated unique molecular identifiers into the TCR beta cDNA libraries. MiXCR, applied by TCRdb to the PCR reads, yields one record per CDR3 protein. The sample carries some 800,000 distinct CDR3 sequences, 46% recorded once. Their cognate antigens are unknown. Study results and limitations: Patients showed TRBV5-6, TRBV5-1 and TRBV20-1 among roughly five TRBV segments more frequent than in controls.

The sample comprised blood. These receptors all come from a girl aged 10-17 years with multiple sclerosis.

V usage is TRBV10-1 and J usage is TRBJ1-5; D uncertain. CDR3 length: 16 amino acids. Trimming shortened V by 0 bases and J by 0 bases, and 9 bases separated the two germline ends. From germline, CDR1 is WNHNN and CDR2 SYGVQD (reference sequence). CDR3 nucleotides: TGCGCCAGCAGTGAGTCAAGACGATATAGCAATCAGCCCCAGCATTTT. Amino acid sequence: CASSESRRYSNQPQHF.

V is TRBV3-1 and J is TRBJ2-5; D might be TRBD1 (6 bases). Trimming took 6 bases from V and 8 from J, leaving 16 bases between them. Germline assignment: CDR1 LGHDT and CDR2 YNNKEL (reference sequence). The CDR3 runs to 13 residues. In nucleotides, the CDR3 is TGTGCCAGCAGGCGACAGGACTTCGCTACCCAGTACTTC. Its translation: CASRRQDFATQYF.

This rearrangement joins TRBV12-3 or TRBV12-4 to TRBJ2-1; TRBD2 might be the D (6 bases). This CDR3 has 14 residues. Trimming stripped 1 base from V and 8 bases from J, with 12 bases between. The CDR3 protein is CASSLGTNFHEQFF. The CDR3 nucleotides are TGTGCCAGCAGTTTAGGGACTAACTTCCATGAGCAGTTCTTC.

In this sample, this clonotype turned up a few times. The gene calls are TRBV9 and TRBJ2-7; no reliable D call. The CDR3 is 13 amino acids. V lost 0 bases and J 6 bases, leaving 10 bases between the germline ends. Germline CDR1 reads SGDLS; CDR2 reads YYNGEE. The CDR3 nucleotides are TGTGCCAGCAGCGTAGCGTCGGTCGGCGAGCAGTACTTC. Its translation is CASSVASVGEQYF.

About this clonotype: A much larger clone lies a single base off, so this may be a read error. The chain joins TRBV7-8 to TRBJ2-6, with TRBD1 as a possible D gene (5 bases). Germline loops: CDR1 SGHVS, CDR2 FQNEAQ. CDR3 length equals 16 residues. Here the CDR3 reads CASSPRPQSGANVRTF. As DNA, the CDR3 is TGTGCCAGCAGCCCAAGACCGCAGTCTGGGGCCAACGTCCGGACTTTC.

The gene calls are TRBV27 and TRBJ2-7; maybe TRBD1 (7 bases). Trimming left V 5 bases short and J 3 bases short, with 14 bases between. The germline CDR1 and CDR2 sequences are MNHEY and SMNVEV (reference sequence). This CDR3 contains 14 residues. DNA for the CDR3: TGTGCCAGCAGTGTCGGGACAGCGGGCTACGAGCAGTACTTC. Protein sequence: CASSVGTAGYEQYF.

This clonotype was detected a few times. The CDR3 nucleotides read TGTGCCAGCAGTGATGACAGGGGGATCAATCAGCCCCAGCATTTT. Its translation is CASSDDRGINQPQHF. V is TRBV6-1 and J is TRBJ1-5; 9 bases are a match to TRBD1. Trimming cost V 3 bases and J 3 bases; bases outside gene matches: 3. This CDR3 contains 15 residues. Germline CDR1 is MNHNS and CDR2 is SASEGT.

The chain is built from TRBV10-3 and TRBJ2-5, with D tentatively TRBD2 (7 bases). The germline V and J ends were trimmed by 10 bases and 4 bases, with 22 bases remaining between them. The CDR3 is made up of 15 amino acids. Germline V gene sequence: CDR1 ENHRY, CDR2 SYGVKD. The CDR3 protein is CATGVTGSGGETQYF. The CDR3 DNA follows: TGTGCCACCGGTGTAACAGGGTCGGGGGGAGAGACCCAGTACTTC.

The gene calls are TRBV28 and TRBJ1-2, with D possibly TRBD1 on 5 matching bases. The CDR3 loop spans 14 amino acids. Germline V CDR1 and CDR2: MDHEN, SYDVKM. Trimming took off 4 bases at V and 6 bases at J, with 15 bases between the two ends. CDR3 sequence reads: CASSSPGGENGYTF. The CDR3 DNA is TGTGCCAGCAGTTCCCCGGGAGGGGAGAATGGCTACACCTTC.

The CDR3, as DNA: TGCAGCGCCGGGGATGGGTGGAATGAGCAGTTCTTC. As protein: CSAGDGWNEQFF. V usage is TRBV29-1 and J usage is TRBJ2-1; D may be TRBD2 (5 bases). The CDR3 loop spans 12 amino acids. Trimming left V 7 bases short and J 7 bases short, with 14 bases between. CDR1 and CDR2 (germline): SQVTM, ANQGSEA.

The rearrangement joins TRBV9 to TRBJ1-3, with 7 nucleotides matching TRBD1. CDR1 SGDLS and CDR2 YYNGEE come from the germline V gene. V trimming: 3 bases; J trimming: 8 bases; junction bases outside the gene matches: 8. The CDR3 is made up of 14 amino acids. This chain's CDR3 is CASSATGSVDTIYF. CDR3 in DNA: TGTGCCAGCAGCGCGACAGGGTCGGTGGACACCATATATTTT.

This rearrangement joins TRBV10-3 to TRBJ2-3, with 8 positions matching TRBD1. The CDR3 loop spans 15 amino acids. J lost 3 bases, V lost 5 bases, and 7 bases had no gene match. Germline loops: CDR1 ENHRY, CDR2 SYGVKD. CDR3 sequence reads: CAISKGQGSTDTQYF. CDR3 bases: TGTGCCATCAGTAAAGGACAGGGATCGACAGATACGCAGTATTTT.

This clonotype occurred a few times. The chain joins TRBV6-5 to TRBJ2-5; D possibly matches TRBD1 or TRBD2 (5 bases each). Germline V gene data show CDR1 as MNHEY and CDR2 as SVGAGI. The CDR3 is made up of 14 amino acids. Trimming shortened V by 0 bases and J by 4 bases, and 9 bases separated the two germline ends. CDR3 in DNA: TGTGCCAGCAGTTACTCGCCAGGGACAGAGACCCAGTACTTC. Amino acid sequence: CASSYSPGTETQYF.

CDR3 nucleotide sequence: TGCAGTGCCTGGGACTTGCAGAGCACCGGGGAGCTGTTTTTT. Residues: CSAWDLQSTGELFF. The chain links TRBV20-1 to TRBJ2-2; TRBD2 is a possible D gene (6 bases). The CDR3 covers 14 residues. Germline V lookup: CDR1 DFQATT, CDR2 SNEGSKA (reference sequence). V was pared by 6 bases and J by 4 bases, with 15 bases between.

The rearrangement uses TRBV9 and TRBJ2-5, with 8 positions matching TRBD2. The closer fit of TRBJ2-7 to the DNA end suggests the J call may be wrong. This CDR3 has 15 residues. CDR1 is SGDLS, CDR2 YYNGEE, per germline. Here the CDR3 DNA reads TGTGCCAGCAGCCCCTCCGGCGGGAGGAAGCACGAGCAGTACTTC. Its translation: CASSPSGGRKHEQYF.

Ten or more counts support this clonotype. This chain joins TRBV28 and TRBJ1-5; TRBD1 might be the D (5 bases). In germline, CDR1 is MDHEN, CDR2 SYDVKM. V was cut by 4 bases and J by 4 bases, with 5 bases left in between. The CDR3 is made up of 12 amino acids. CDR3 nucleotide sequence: TGTGCCAGCAGTTCAGGGAATCAGCCCCAGCATTTT. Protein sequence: CASSSGNQPQHF.

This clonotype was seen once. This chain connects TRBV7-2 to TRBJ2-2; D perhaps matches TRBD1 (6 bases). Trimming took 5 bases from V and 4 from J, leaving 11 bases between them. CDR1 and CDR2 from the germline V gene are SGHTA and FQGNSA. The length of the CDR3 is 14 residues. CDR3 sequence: CASSGGPGTGELFF. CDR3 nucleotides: TGTGCCAGCAGCGGGGGCCCGGGCACCGGGGAGCTGTTTTTT.

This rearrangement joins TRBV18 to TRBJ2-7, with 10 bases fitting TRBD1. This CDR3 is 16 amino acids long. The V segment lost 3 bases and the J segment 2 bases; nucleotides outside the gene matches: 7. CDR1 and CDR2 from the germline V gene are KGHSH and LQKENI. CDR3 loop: CASSPRPGQGTYEQYF. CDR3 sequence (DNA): TGTGCCAGCTCACCGAGACCGGGACAGGGGACCTACGAGCAGTACTTC.

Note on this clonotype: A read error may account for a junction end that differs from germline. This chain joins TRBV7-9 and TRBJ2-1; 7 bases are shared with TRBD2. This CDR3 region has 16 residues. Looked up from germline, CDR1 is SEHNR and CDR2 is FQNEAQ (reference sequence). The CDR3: CANSPPSGNSYNEQFF. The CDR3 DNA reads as TGTGCCAACAGCCCCCCCAGCGGGAATTCCTACAATGAGCAGTTCTTC. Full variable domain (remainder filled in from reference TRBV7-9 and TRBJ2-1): DTGVSQNPRHKITKRGQNVTFRCDPISEHNRLYWYRQTLGQGPEFLTYFQNEAQLEKSRLLSDRFSAERPKGSFSTLEIQRTEQGDSAMYLCANSPPSGNSYNEQFFGPGTRLTVL.

The CDR3 region is CASSPLAGLSSETQYF. The CDR3 DNA sequence: TGTGCCAGCTCACCACTAGCCGGGCTTAGTTCCGAGACCCAGTACTTC. V gene TRBV18 combines with J gene TRBJ2-5; D ambiguous. V lost 1 base to trimming and J lost 5 bases, with 17 bases between them. Germline V CDR1 and CDR2: KGHSH, LQKENI. This CDR3 spans 16 amino acids.

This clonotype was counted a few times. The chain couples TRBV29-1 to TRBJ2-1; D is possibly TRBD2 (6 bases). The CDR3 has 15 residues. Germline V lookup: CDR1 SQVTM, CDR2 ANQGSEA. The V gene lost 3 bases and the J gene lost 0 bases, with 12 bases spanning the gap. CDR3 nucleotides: TGCAGCGTTGACGAGCGGGCTAGCTCCTACAATGAGCAGTTCTTC. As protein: CSVDERASSYNEQFF.

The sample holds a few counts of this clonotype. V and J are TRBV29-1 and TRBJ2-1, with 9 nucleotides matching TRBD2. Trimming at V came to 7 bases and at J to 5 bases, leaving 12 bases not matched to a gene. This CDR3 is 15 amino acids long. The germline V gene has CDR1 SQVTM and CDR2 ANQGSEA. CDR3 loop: CSAEQLAGKDNEQFF. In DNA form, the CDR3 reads TGCAGCGCCGAACAACTAGCGGGTAAAGACAATGAGCAGTTCTTC.

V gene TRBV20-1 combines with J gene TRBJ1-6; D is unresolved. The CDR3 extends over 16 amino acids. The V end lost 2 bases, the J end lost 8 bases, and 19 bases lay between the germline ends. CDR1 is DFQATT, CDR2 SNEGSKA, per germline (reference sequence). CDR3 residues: CSARLLRGGRDSPLHF. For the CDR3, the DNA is TGCAGTGCTAGACTGCTGCGGGGAGGAAGGGATTCACCCCTCCACTTT.

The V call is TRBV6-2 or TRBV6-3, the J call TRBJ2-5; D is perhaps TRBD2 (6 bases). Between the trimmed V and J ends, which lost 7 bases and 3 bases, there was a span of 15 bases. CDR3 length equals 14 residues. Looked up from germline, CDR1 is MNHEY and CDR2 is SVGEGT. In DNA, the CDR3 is TGTGCCAGCAACCCTCTGACTAGTGAAGAGACCCAGTACTTC. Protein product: CASNPLTSEETQYF.